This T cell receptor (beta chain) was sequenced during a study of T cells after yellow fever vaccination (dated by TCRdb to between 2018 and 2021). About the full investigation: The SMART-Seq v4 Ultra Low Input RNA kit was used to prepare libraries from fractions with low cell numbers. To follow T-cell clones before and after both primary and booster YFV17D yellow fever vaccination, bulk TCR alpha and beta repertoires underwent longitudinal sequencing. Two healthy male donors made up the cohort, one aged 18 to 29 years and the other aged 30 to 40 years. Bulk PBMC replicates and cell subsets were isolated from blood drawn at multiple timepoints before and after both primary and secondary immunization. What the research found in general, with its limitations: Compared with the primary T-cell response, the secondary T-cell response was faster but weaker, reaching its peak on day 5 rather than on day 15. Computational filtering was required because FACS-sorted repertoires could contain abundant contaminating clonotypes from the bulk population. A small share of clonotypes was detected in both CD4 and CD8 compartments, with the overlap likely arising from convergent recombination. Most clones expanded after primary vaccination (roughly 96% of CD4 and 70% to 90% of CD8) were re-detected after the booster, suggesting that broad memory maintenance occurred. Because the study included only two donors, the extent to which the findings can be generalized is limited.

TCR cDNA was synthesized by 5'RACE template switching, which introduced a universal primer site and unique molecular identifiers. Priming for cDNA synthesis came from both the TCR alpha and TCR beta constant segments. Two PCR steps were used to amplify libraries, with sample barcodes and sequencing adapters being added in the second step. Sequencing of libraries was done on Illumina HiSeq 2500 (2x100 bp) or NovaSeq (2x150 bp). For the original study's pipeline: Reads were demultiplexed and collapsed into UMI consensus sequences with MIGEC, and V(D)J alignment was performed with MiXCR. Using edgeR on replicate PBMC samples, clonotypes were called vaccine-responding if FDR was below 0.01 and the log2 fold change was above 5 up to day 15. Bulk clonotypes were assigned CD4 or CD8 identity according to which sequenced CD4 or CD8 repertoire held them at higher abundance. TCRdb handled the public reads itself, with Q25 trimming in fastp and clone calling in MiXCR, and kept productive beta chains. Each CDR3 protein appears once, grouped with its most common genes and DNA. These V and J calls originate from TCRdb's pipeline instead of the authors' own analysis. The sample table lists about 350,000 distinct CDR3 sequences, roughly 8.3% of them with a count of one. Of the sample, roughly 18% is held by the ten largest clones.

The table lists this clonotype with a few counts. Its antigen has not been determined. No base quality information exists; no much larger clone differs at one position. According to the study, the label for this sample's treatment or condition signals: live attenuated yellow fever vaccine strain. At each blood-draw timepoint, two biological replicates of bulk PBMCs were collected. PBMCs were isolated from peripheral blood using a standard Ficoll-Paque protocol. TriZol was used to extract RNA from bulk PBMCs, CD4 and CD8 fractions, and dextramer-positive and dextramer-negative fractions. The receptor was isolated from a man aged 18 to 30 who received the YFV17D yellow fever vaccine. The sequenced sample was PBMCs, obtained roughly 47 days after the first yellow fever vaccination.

The CDR3 region: CASSQDGQGGEAFF. The DNA sequence is given as TGCGCCAGCAGCCAAGACGGGCAGGGTGGTGAAGCTTTCTTT. The V and J genes are TRBV4-3 and TRBJ1-1; tentative D gene TRBD1, with 5 bases matching. The germline V gene specifies LGHNA as CDR1 and YSLEER as CDR2. Trimming removed 0 bases from V and 7 bases from J, leaving 12 bases between the germline ends. From cysteine to phenylalanine, the CDR3 is 14 amino acids long. Only the CDR3 part of the read is kept: 42 bases, read in frame from the first base.